The rows below give T cell receptor beta chains drawn from one sample of a study of OX40 agonist ivuxolimab in advanced cancers. Method: immunoSEQ multiplex PCR; TCRdb's copy keeps in-frame clones and lacks some. This table holds under 50,000 clones, around 89% found once. The sequencing used CD4+ or CD8+ T cells sorted from blood, collected in a trial of the OX40 agonist ivuxolimab. The receptor source for this set is an adult with an advanced solid tumor such as melanoma, head and neck, liver or kidney cancer. Each CDR3 is given with its conserved first and last residue. Fields, in order: V gene, J gene, CDR3 protein.

V: TRBV4-1
J: TRBJ2-2
CDR3: CASSQAGELFF

V: TRBV7-9
J: TRBJ1-2
CDR3: CASSPGPRANYGYTF

V: TRBV21-1
J: TRBJ2-7
CDR3: CASSESGGGEQYF

V: TRBV29-1
J: TRBJ2-2
CDR3: CSVTGGAGNTGELFF

V: TRBV9
J: TRBJ2-1
CDR3: CASSQGGGKDEQFF

V: TRBV28
J: TRBJ2-3
CDR3: CASSPARGTAPDTQYF

V: TRBV7-6
J: TRBJ2-5
CDR3: CASSLGGLYQETQYF

V: TRBV4-1
J: TRBJ1-5
CDR3: CASAGSEHQPQHF

V: TRBV27
J: TRBJ2-2
CDR3: CASSPVIRGTGELFF

V: TRBV7-6
J: TRBJ2-7
CDR3: CASSLELGYEQYF

V: TRBV11-2
J: TRBJ2-3
CDR3: CASSFSRGRTDTQYF

V: TRBV29-1
J: TRBJ2-5
CDR3: CSVEPGQGVRETQYF

V: TRBV30
J: TRBJ1-2
CDR3: CACRGGRDRDDYGYTF

V: TRBV28
J: TRBJ1-2
CDR3: CASSSGFNGTNYGYTF

V: TRBV2
J: TRBJ2-2
CDR3: CASNPPPGELFF

V: TRBV19
J: TRBJ1-1
CDR3: CASIRNTEAFF

V: TRBV29-1
J: TRBJ2-1
CDR3: CSVWGTSGRADNEQFF

V: TRBV9
J: TRBJ1-5
CDR3: CADRGINQPQHF

V: TRBV27
J: TRBJ2-7
CDR3: CASSLGMGEQYF

V: TRBV27
J: TRBJ2-1
CDR3: CASSLSKGLAGGSYNEQFF

V: TRBV11-2
J: TRBJ1-1
CDR3: CASSLVPGQNTEAFF

V: TRBV6-5
J: TRBJ1-5
CDR3: CASSSGTGVSKPQHF

V: TRBV2
J: TRBJ1-1
CDR3: CASLKAPWENTEAFF

V: TRBV6-5
J: TRBJ2-7
CDR3: CASSADRGLEQYF

V: TRBV29-1
J: TRBJ2-2
CDR3: CSVEGGAGELFF

V: TRBV13
J: TRBJ2-2
CDR3: CASSLTRGTGELFF

V: TRBV7-9
J: TRBJ1-1
CDR3: CASSANQGVDTEAFF

V: TRBV11-2
J: TRBJ2-7
CDR3: CASSALASDLSYEQYF

V: TRBV5-6
J: TRBJ1-1
CDR3: CASSIGLPNTEAFF

V: TRBV6-1
J: TRBJ2-1
CDR3: CASIQGQSSYNEQFF

V: TRBV6-5
J: TRBJ2-1
CDR3: CASSYSGLAYNEQFF

V: TRBV5-5
J: TRBJ2-1
CDR3: CASTPGGFNEQFF

V: TRBV7-2
J: TRBJ2-3
CDR3: CASSPRPYTDTQYF

V: TRBV4-1
J: TRBJ2-1
CDR3: CASSQGLAGDGEQFF

V: TRBV9
J: TRBJ2-1
CDR3: CASSVVGGPYNEQFF

V: TRBV6-1
J: TRBJ2-1
CDR3: CASTRRTGPDEQFF

V: TRBV9
J: TRBJ1-5
CDR3: CASSVGGGGQPQHF